These 8 T cell receptor beta chains originate from one sample sequenced in a study of T cells in Graves' hyperthyroidism and ophthalmopathy. RNA transcripts provided the source from which TCR beta CDR3 regions were amplified. RT-PCR in the first round (using the HTBI primer set) targeted the TCR CDR3. In TCRdb, the multiplex PCR reads were re-called with MiXCR into one record per CDR3 protein. Of hundreds of thousands of distinct CDR3 sequences listed, about 14% were seen once; the top ten hold approximately 12%. The specimen sequenced was blood. These receptors all stem from a woman aged 45-60 years with Graves' ophthalmopathy.

The sample holds many counts of this clonotype. This sequence joins TRBV30 and TRBJ1-2; D unresolved. Germline-derived CDR1 and CDR2 are GTSNPN and SVGIG (reference sequence). The V and J ends lost 5 bases and 8 bases respectively, with 30 bases between them. The CDR3 has 17 amino acids. The CDR3 DNA sequence: TGTGCCTGGCGTCCAACACTGGATGAACGAGGTTTTCAGGGCTACACCTTC. Translation: CAWRPTLDERGFQGYTF. Full variable domain (outside the CDR3, taken from reference TRBV30 and TRBJ1-2): SQTIHQWPATLVQPVGSPLSLECTVEGTSNPNLYWYRQAAGRGLQLLFYSVGIGQISSEVPQNLSASRPQDRQFILSSKKLLLSDSGFYLCAWRPTLDERGFQGYTFGSGTRLTVV.

The CDR3 DNA follows: TGTGCCAGCAGCCAGTCATCGGGATCGTATCCCGGGGAGCTGTTTTTT. Its protein is CASSQSSGSYPGELFF. The gene calls are TRBV9 and TRBJ2-2; a possible D gene is TRBD2 (5 bases). This CDR3 has 16 residues. CDR1 is SGDLS and CDR2 is YYNGEE in the germline V gene. The germline V and J ends were trimmed by 4 bases and 6 bases, with 19 bases remaining between them.

CDR3 amino acids: CASSSGRSSGNTIYF. The CDR3 DNA reads TGTGCCAGCAGCTCCGGACGGTCCTCTGGAAACACCATATATTTT. This chain uses TRBV7-9 with TRBJ1-3; D is unclear. Germline V lookup: CDR1 SEHNR, CDR2 FQNEAQ (reference sequence). The CDR3 is 15 amino acids. Trimming left V 4 bases short and J 0 bases short, with 10 bases between.

The chain couples TRBV4-3 to TRBJ2-7; perhaps TRBD2 as D (5 bases). The ends were cut back, 0 bases at V and 1 base at J, with 19 bases in the middle. The CDR3 contains 18 residues. The germline V gene encodes CDR1 LGHNA and CDR2 YSLEER. The CDR3 DNA follows: TGCGCCAGCAGCCAAGATATAGGACTCCCATGGGATTCCTACGAGCAGTACTTC. This gives the protein CASSQDIGLPWDSYEQYF.

This clonotype was seen more than once but under ten times. V usage is TRBV24-1 and J usage is TRBJ2-7, with TRBD2 matching over 9 bases. Germline CDR1 and CDR2: KGHDR and SFDVKD. The CDR3 length is 12 residues. Losses at the gene ends were 7 bases for V and 6 bases for J; bases not matched to a gene: 3. The CDR3 sequence: CATSQLAGEQYF. In DNA form, the CDR3 reads TGTGCCACCAGCCAACTAGCGGGCGAGCAGTACTTC.

This clonotype was detected once. The chain couples TRBV14 to TRBJ2-5, with no clear D. This CDR3 contains 13 residues. The V gene's germline CDR1 is SGHDN and CDR2 FVKESK. V was trimmed by 2 bases and J by 4 bases, leaving 8 bases between them. CDR3 residues: CASSQNSVETQYF. The CDR3 DNA sequence: TGTGCCAGCAGCCAAAATTCTGTAGAGACCCAGTACTTC.

This clonotype was seen a few times. The chain employs TRBV11-3 and TRBJ2-7, with unresolved D. The germline gives CDR1 SGHNT, CDR2 YENEEA. Between the trimmed V and J ends, which lost 1 base and 2 bases, there was a span of 9 bases. The CDR3 consists of 14 residues. CDR3 region: CASSLGARAYEQYF. CDR3 DNA sequence: TGTGCCAGCAGCTTAGGAGCGAGAGCCTACGAGCAGTACTTC.

This clonotype has ten or more counts. V and J are TRBV20-1 and TRBJ2-7, with D unresolved. CDR1 and CDR2 from the germline V gene are DFQATT and SNEGSKA (reference sequence). V lost 3 bases, J lost 0 bases, and 12 bases lay in between. This CDR3 comprises 14 residues. The CDR3 bases are TGCAGTGCTAGCCCCCAATCCTTCTCCTACGAGCAGTACTTC. Translating it yields CSASPQSFSYEQYF.